These 7 T cell receptor beta chains originate from one sample sequenced in a study of Ad26.COV2.S vaccination and SARS-CoV-2 variants. The method was immunoSEQ multiplex PCR; TCRdb's version includes in-frame clones alone and lacks a portion of them. This table has 300,000 to 400,000 clones, roughly 84% appearing once. Treatment defined: around 19 received Ad26.COV2.S at low or high dose, single or two shots; roughly five received placebo; per-sample allocation not given. Each sample was drawn 63 days after the first injection (of vaccine or placebo). Source: peripheral blood, taken in a trial of Ad26.COV2.S vaccine versus placebo. The receptors derive from a person between 18 and 65 years old who received the Ad26.COV2.S COVID-19 vaccine or a placebo.

This clone appeared a single time. The V call is TRBV12-3 or TRBV12-4, the J call TRBJ2-3; D may be TRBD2 (5 bases). The CDR3 runs to 13 residues. Trimming removed 6 bases from V and 1 base from J, with 8 bases in between. The CDR3 sequence is CASSPGGTDTQYF. The CDR3 DNA follows: TGTGCCAGCAGCCCCGGGGGCACAGATACGCAGTATTTT.

The chain recombines TRBV5-1 with TRBJ2-1, with TRBD2 matching over 11 bases. The V and J ends lost 4 bases and 6 bases, in that order; junction bases with no gene match: 12. This CDR3 spans 17 amino acids. CDR1 SGHRS and CDR2 YFSETQ come from the germline V gene. The CDR3 nucleotides are TGCGCCAGCAGCCCCCATGGGCTAGCGGGGGGCATCAATGAGCAGTTCTTC. Its protein is CASSPHGLAGGINEQFF.

The V call is TRBV6-2 or TRBV6-3, the J call TRBJ1-5, with D tentatively TRBD1 (5 bases). Trimming took 5 bases from V and 6 from J, leaving 14 bases between them. The length of the CDR3 is 14 residues. CDR1 and CDR2 from the germline V gene are MNHEY and SVGEGT. The CDR3 sequence is CASSAWAGTQPQHF. The CDR3 coding sequence is TGTGCCAGCAGTGCTTGGGCAGGGACTCAGCCCCAGCATTTT.

The chain is built from TRBV6-5 and TRBJ2-7; TRBD1 is a possible D gene (5 bases). The CDR3 consists of 12 residues. In germline, CDR1 is MNHEY, CDR2 SVGAGI. Trimming removed 6 bases at V and 3 bases at J, with 9 bases between. The CDR3 sequence is CASRGPNYEQYF. CDR3 DNA sequence: TGTGCCAGCAGGGGGCCGAACTACGAGCAGTACTTC.

The table lists this clone with a count of one. The gene calls are TRBV13 and TRBJ2-5; 10 positions match TRBD2. With V trimmed by 6 bases and J by 5 bases, 6 bases remained unmatched. Germline-derived CDR1 and CDR2 are PRHDT and FYEKMQ (reference sequence). This CDR3 is 14 amino acids long. The CDR3 loop is CASRPSGGGETQYF. As DNA, the CDR3 is TGTGCCAGCAGGCCTAGCGGGGGAGGTGAGACCCAGTACTTC.

CDR3 protein: CAWSVGAAYGYTF. Here the CDR3 DNA reads TGTGCCTGGAGTGTTGGGGCCGCCTATGGCTACACCTTC. The V call is TRBV30, the J call TRBJ1-2, with D maybe TRBD1 (5 bases). V gave up 0 bases and J gave up 4 bases, with 9 bases separating them. The V gene's germline CDR1 is GTSNPN and CDR2 SVGIG (reference sequence). The CDR3 runs to 13 residues.

The chain has TRBV6-6 and TRBJ1-1; TRBD1 agrees at 12 bases. Germline loops: CDR1 MNHNY, CDR2 SVGAGI (reference sequence). CDR3 length: 14 residues. The trim removed 7 bases at V and 8 bases at J, leaving 8 bases unmatched. CDR3 nucleotides: TGTGCCAGCATTACCGGGACAGGGGGCGCAGAAGCTTTCTTT. Amino acids: CASITGTGGAEAFF.